This TCR beta chain was identified in a study of T cell responses to AZD1222 COVID-19 vaccine. General observations from the study: As reported, nearly half of all spike-specific TCRs target variant regions that are unmutated. Repertoires were collected only later (after the peak T cell response had occurred). Vaccine-associated CD4 TCRs ranged over spike, dominating at 160-218 and 743-854. The donor cohort was predominantly white British with a female majority, and clonal diversity may have been underestimated.

Clones were sequenced by immunoSEQ multiplex PCR, and TCRdb holds only the in-frame ones, with some missing. The sample contains approximately 150,000 clones, approximately 91% of which appear only once. Per germline, CDR1 MNHEY and CDR2 SVGAGI. The CDR3 covers 15 residues. Deletions cut 2 bases from V and 1 base from J, with 11 bases between. In the case of this clone: What it binds is not known.

The clonotype originates from an adult who received the AZD1222 COVID-19 vaccine. The input for sequencing was peripheral blood, taken 28 days after the second AZD1222 dose. This sequence joins TRBV6-5 and TRBJ1-2; tentatively, D is TRBD1 (6 bases). CDR3 DNA sequence: TGTGCCAGCAGTTACGCAGGGGCCAGTAACTATGGCTACACCTTC. As protein: CASSYAGASNYGYTF.